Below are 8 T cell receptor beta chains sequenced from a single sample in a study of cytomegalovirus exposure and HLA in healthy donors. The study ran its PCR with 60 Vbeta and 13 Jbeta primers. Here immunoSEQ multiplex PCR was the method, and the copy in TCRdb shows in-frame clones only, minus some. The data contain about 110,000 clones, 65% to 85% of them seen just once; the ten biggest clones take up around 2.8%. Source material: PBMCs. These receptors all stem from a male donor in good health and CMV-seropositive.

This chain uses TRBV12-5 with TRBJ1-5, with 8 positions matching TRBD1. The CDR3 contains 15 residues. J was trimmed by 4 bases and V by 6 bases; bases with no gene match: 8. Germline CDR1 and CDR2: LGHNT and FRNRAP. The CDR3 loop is CASGQRTGPNQPQHF. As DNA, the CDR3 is TGTGCTAGTGGACAAAGGACAGGGCCGAATCAGCCCCAGCATTTT.

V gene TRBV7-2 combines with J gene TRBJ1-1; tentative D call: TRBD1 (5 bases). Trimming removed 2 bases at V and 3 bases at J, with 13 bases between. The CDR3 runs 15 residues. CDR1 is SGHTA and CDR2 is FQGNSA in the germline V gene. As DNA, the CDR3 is TGTGCCAGCAGCTTAATCGCAGGGCCAGACACTGAAGCTTTCTTT. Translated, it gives CASSLIAGPDTEAFF.

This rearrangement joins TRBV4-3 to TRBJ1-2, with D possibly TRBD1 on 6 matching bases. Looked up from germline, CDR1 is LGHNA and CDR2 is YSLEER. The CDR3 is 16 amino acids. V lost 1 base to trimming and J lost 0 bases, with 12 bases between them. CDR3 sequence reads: CASSQVGTQANYGYTF. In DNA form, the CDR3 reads TGCGCCAGCAGCCAAGTAGGGACACAGGCTAACTATGGCTACACCTTC.

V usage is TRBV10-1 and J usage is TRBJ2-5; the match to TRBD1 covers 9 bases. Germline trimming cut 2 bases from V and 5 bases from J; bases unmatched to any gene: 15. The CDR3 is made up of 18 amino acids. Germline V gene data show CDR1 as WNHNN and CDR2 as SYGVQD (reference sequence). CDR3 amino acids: CASSEPLGGQGLTETQYF. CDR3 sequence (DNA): TGCGCCAGCAGTGAGCCACTTGGGGGACAGGGACTGACCGAGACCCAGTACTTC.

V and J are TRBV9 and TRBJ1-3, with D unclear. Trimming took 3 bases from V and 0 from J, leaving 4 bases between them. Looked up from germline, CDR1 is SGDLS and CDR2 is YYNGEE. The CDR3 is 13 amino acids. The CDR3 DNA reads TGTGCCAGCAGCGCAGTCTCTGGAAACACCATATATTTT. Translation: CASSAVSGNTIYF.

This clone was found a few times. The CDR3 nucleotides are TGCGCCAGCAGCCTCCCGGGGAGCACAGATACGCAGTATTTT. Translation: CASSLPGSTDTQYF. The chain carries TRBV4-1 and TRBJ2-3; D is possibly TRBD2 (5 bases). Germline CDR1 reads MGHRA; CDR2 reads YSYEKL. The germline V and J ends were trimmed by 4 bases and 0 bases, with 8 bases remaining between them. The CDR3 is made up of 14 amino acids.

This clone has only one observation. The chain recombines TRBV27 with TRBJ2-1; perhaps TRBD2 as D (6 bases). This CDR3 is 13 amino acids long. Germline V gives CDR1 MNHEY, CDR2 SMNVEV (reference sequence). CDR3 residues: CAGTGSNPNEQFF. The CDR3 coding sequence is TGTGCAGGGACTGGGTCCAACCCCAATGAGCAGTTCTTC.

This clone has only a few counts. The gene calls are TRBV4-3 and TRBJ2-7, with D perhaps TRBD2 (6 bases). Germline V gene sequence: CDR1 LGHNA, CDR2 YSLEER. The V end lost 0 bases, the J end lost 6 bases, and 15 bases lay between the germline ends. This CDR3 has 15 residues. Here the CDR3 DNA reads TGCGCCAGCAGCCAAGATGGCCGGACTATCGGCGAGCAGTACTTC. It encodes CASSQDGRTIGEQYF.